One T cell receptor beta chain is described in this entry. This sample is drawn from a study of shared clonotypes between healthy human individuals. The V gene's germline CDR1 is SQVTM and CDR2 ANQGSEA. This CDR3 has 15 residues. V lost 6 bases and J lost 6; bases outside the gene matches: 14. The assay was immunoSEQ multiplex PCR, and TCRdb's table has in-frame clones only and misses some. Here the sample spans more than 2 million clones, 93% being singletons. Naive CD8 cells lacked CD45RO and underwent positive selection for CCR7, leaving out terminally differentiated effector memory CD45RA+ cells. The rearrangement joins TRBV29-1 to TRBJ2-7; 10 positions agree with TRBD1. The receptor's source is a man between 18 and 35 years old in good health. Some clones in this sample may be carry-over from other donors' samples. Sequenced input: naive CD8+ T cells from PBMCs. In DNA form, the CDR3 reads TGCAGCGTCGTACTTAGGACAGGGGGTAAAGGCGAGCAGTACTTC. Protein product: CSVVLRTGGKGEQYF.